This TCR beta chain derives from a study of blood T cell repertoires in COVID-19. At the level of the study: Sites across the United States, Italy and Spain contributed samples from acute and convalescent COVID-19. PBMCs, B-cell-depleted T cells, or T cells provided the cDNA or gDNA that made up the material.

In Seattle, patients joined the study during active infection and were tracked longitudinally. In the original processing: The assay estimated nucleated cells by amplifying reference gene primers. The data were produced by immunoSEQ multiplex PCR, yet TCRdb's version contains in-frame clones alone and is incomplete. V, J and clone size were drawn from that table, and D and trimming were deduced from the DNA. Here the sample spans 150,000 to 200,000 clones, 85% being singletons. In germline, CDR1 is WNHNN, CDR2 SYGVQD (reference sequence). This CDR3 has 15 residues. Trimming took 4 bases from V and 5 from J, leaving 18 bases between them.

The receptor was isolated from a person aged 70 to 80 with COVID-19, enrolled during active disease. Input material: peripheral blood. The J gene is TRBJ2-7, the V gene TRBV10-1; D possibly corresponds to TRBD2 (7 bases). DNA of the CDR3: TGCGCCAGCAGTGCTCGCGGGGGCCCTCCTAACGAGCAGTACTTC. This codes for CASSARGGPPNEQYF.